The sequence of this T cell receptor beta chain was determined in a study of cytomegalovirus exposure and HLA in healthy donors (dated by TCRdb to about 2017). Context from the whole study: In an earlier analysis of approximately 640 of the donors, around 290 Gb of sequence data and some 120 million unique TCR beta sequences from about 190 million T cells were reported. Rather than drawing on any new phenotypic data, the later analysis identified candidate immune exposures from TCR beta sequences and the way those sequences occurred across donors. Typing coverage differed by locus: A, B, C, DRB1 and DQB1 were typed in roughly 629-630 donors, DQA1 in 522, DPA1 in around 580, and DPB1 in just under 490. Besides the first cohort of 666 subjects, a separate validation cohort made up of 90 to 150 different subjects was used. All discovery cohort repertoires had been generated using a single sequencing platform. Class I and class II HLA loci were covered by the typing at four-digit resolution. About 5 DR-DQ haplotypes were handled as single units for association and clustering, since linkage in the cohort was strong. The study aimed to test whether signatures of past pathogen exposure could be identified by cataloging public T cell receptors. An early release that covered around 590 HLA-typed donors contained approximately 300 gigabases of sequencing data and tens of millions of unique TCR sequences. Across under 500 genotyped donors of the cohort, an average of roughly 200,000 unique TCR beta nucleotide sequences per donor were sequenced, and roughly a sixth of those sequences were non-productive. An earlier analysis of some 600 of the donors applied high-throughput TCR beta sequencing to assess whether each TCR beta V gene segment acted as functional or pseudogenic. To predict cytomegalovirus infection status, the study combined high-throughput TCR immunosequencing, statistical association of individual TCRs with disease status, and machine learning. Donor age, sex, ethnicity and CMV serostatus were collected together with the repertoire data. The T cell repertoires of 666 subjects were profiled by immunosequencing and related to cytomegalovirus serostatus. In a later analysis, previously published TCR beta repertoires from roughly 710 donors were re-analyzed and high-resolution HLA genotyping was added so that TCR occurrence patterns could be studied. The genetic ancestry cluster associated with self-reported Caucasian donors included 81% of the roughly 400 genotyped donors. A later genetic analysis used genome-wide SNP genotypes for about 55% of the 666 donors, treating that subset as a discovery cohort.

Concerning this clone: The target of this receptor is not known. Base quality data are lacking; no much larger clone is found one base away.

Library construction relied on the immunoSEQ multiplex PCR assay. A mixture of 60 forward primers for TCR Vbeta segments and 13 reverse primers for TCR Jbeta segments was used in the multiplex PCR. The CDR3 region of rearranged TCR beta genes was amplified from genomic DNA with a multiplex PCR assay. On the Illumina HiSeq System, the amplified TCR beta libraries were sequenced as 87-base-pair reads. The source study handled its data this way. A later analysis tallied around 82 million unique TCR beta chains across the 700 or so repertoires, and approximately 9.9 million of those chains were shared by two or more donors. Raw reads were error-corrected and collapsed into unique sequences by a nearest-neighbor algorithm in which closely related sequences were merged to remove PCR and sequencing errors. To assign V, D and J gene segments, CDR3 sequences were aligned to IMGT reference sequences. For a sequence to be retained, a match of at least six nucleotides to both a V gene segment and a J gene segment was required. Rearrangements were classified as productive when the CDR3 lacked stop codons and remained in frame with V and J, and all other rearrangements were classified as non-productive. CDR3 was defined according to IMGT convention as the region running from the second conserved V-encoded cysteine to the conserved J-encoded phenylalanine. In an earlier analysis of roughly 580 of the donors, sequences lacking an unambiguous match to a single V gene segment were excluded. An earlier analysis of 587 of the donors called V segments functional above 56.7% productive rearrangements and segregating when the between-donor standard deviation exceeded 5%. A statistical classification framework was developed to diagnose cytomegalovirus status using the catalog of TCR beta chain sequences. In a later analysis, V and J genes were assigned by comparing TCR nucleotide sequences against IMGT/GENE-DB human TR gene sequences. Using the TCRdist pipeline, a later analysis assigned CDR3 sequences along with most-parsimonious VDJ recombination scenarios. A later analysis defined each TCR beta chain by its CDR3 amino acid sequence plus V-gene family, and excluded reads lacking a unique V-gene family. As a way to deal with suspected cross-contamination and a sequencing artifact, a later analysis dropped 500 to 700 nucleotide sequences that were highly shared and had low generation probability. In a later analysis, a clonal expansion index was calculated for each public chain from normalized within-repertoire ranks of inferred template counts. A later analysis computed generation probabilities with a VDJ recombination model fitted to out-of-frame rearrangements, and checked the results against IGoR. A later analysis scored TCR-TCR, TCR-HLA and TCR-CMV co-occurrence with hypergeometric tests, applying a repertoire-size bias correction to TCR pairs. To estimate false discovery rates, a later analysis permuted the HLA or CMV assignments 20 times. In a later analysis, co-occurring TCRs were grouped using DBSCAN, and TCRdist sequence similarity was added for clustering within HLA-allele-positive subsets. Repertoires with fewer than 30,000 or more than 120,000 public chains, plus five repertoires with anomalous nucleotide sharing, were excluded from co-occurrence clustering. This is the immuneACCESS table as TCRdb keeps it, with only in-frame sequences that have V and J called. A part of the clones is gone; compared with another copy, unresolved V genes explain less than half, and the rest is unexplained. The DNA gave D and trimming, while V, J and clone size come from that table. The table for this sample lists more than 130,000 clones; 73% of them were counted only once. In total, the top ten clones hold 14% of the sample.

Its CDR3 holds 13 amino acids, cysteine through phenylalanine. The entry retains the CDR3 DNA only, 39 bases that are in frame from base 1. The CDR1 and CDR2 encoded by the germline V gene are SQVTM and ANQGSEA. Trimming at the junction amounts to 4 bases on V and 0 bases on J, and the germline ends lie 7 bases apart. Broad study findings and their caveats: Roughly uniform sequencing depth across donors was assumed in presence/absence analyses, although this assumption may not hold. In a later analysis, the rate of TCR association differed among HLA loci, with DRB1 alleles having the most associated TCRs and HLA-C alleles having the fewest. Assigning TCR associations to individual alleles was difficult when HLA alleles, especially DR and DQ, strongly co-occurred. According to a later analysis, most CMV-associated TCR beta chains appeared to be HLA-restricted, and the HLA associations seemed to be driven largely by CMV exposure. In vitro tests confirmed that a few of the cytomegalovirus-associated TCR beta chains recognize cytomegalovirus antigens. The classifier was reported to diagnose cytomegalovirus status with high specificity and sensitivity in both the original and validation cohorts. A cluster of highly shared sequence variants was judged likely to be a technical artifact of the sequencing pipeline. In this cohort, only TCR beta chains were sequenced, and detectable features were limited by the absence of alpha or paired-chain data. A further reported finding was that TCR beta sequences accurately predicted the HLA-A and HLA-B alleles for most subjects in the first cohort. A later genetic analysis associated a missense DCLRE1C variant with V-gene and J-gene trimming of TCR beta chains, and an independent cohort replicated the association. Most TCR sequences were seen in very few donors, while some public TCRs were found in many individuals. Some IMGT-functional V segments, including TRBV6-2 and TRBV6-3, could not be told apart with the 87-base-pair reads, so those segments were excluded. The earlier analysis of some 560 of the donors excluded 15 to 20 rarely observed V segments, including chromosome 9 orphons, because counts were too low. The study gave a list of 150 to 200 TCR beta chains associated with cytomegalovirus. Specific HLA alleles were associated with 15,000 to 20,000 TCR beta sequences at a false discovery rate of 0.05 in a later analysis. Correlated functional status among segregating V segments might reflect linkage disequilibrium, but an unknown experimental factor could not be ruled out. For the cohort, immune exposure information was limited to CMV serostatus. HLA typing was unavailable for some donors at each locus, so association tests used only the typed subset. According to the authors, the approach could potentially be generalized to other disease states and immunological phenotypes. In an earlier analysis of more than 500 of the donors, most TCR beta V segments appeared in productive rearrangements about 87% or about 30% of the time, broadly matching IMGT annotations. According to a later analysis, parvovirus B19, influenza, CMV and Epstein-Barr virus appeared linked to several top co-occurrence clusters. In a later analysis, HLA-associated TCR beta chains showed more clonal expansion and lower generation probabilities than non-associated chains that were equally common. Compared with the roughly 710-donor mean, donors in an Asian-associated ancestry cluster had fewer N-insertions in productive TCRs, according to a later genetic analysis.

The cohort comprised hundreds of healthy bone marrow donors. Cohort members were all nominally healthy when sampled, although unrecorded immune exposures were likely present. Of the 690 or so cohort members, 289 had a positive CMV serostatus and approximately 370 had a negative one, while no CMV serostatus was recorded for the donor. A peripheral blood sample was provided by each donor, and peripheral blood mononuclear cells were used for TCR beta sequencing. The Qiagen DNeasy Blood Extraction Kit was used to extract genomic DNA from the blood cell samples. Source material: PBMCs. The rearranged segments are TRBV29-1 and TRBJ2-4; a tentative D call is TRBD1 (5 bases match). This clonotype was obtained from a human donor in good health. The nucleotide sequence reads TGCAGCGTTGGGGGCTTAGCCAAAAACATTCAGTACTTC. It translates as CSVGGLAKNIQYF.